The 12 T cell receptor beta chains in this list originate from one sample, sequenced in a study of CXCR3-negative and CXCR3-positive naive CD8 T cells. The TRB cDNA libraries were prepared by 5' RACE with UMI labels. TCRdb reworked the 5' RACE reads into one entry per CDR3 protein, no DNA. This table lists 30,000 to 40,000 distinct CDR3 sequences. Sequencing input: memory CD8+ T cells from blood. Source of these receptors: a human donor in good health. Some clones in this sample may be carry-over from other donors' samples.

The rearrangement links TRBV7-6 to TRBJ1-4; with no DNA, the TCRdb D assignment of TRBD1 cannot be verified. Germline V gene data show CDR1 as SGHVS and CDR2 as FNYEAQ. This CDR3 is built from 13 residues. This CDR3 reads CASSRQGNEKLFF. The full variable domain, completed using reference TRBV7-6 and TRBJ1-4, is GAGVSQSPRYKVTKRGQDVALRCDPISGHVSLYWYRQALGQGPEFLTYFNYEAQQDKSGLPNDRFSAERPEGSISTLTIQRTEQRDSAMYRCASSRQGNEKLFFGSGTQLSVL.

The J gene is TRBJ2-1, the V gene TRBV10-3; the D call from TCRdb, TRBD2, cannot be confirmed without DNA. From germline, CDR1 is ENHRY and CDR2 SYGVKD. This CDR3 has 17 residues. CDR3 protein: CAISGGTSESKRGEQFF.

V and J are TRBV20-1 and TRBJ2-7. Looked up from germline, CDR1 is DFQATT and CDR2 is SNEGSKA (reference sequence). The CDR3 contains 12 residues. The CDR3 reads CSTQDQYYEQYF.

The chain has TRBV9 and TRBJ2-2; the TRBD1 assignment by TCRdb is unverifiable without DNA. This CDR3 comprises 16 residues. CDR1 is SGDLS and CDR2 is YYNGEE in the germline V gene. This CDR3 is CASSVMGQINTGELFF.

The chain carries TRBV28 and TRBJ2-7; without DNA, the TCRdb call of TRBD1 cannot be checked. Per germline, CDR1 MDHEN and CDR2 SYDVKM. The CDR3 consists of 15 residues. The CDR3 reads CASRPGQGSPYEQYF. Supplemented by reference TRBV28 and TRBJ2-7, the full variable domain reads DVKVTQSSRYLVKRTGEKVFLECVQDMDHENMFWYRQDPGLGLRLIYFSYDVKMKEKGDIPEGYSVSREKKERFSLILESASTNQTSMYLCASRPGQGSPYEQYFGPGTRLTVT.

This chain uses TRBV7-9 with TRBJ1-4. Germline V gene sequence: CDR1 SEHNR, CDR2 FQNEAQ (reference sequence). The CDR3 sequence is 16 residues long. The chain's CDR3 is CASSVAGWGLTEKLFF.

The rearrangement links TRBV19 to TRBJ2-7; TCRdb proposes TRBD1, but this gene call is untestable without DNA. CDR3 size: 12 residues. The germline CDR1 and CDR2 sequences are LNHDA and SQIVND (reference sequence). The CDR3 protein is CASSYTGGEQYF.

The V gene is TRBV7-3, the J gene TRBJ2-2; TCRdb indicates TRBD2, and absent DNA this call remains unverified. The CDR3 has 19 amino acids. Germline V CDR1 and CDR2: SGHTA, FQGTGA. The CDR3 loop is CASSLTGTSGGLFTGELFF. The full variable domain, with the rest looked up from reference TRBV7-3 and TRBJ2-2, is GAGVSQTPSNKVTEKGKYVELRCDPISGHTALYWYRQSLGQGPEFLIYFQGTGAADDSGLPNDRFFAVRPEGSVSTLKIQRTERGDSAVYLCASSLTGTSGGLFTGELFFGEGSRLTVL.

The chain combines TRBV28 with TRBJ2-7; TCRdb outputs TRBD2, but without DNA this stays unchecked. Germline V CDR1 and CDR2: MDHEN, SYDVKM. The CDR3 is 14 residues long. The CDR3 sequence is CASMESGMGYEQYF.

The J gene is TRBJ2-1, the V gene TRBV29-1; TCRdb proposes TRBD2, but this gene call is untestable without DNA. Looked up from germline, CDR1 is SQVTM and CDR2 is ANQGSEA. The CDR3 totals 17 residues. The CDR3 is CSVEGGLAGVVGNEQFF.

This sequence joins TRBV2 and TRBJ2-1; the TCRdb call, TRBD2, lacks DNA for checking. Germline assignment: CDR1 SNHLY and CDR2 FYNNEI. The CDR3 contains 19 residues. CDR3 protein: CASTSERQAPRREYNEQFF.

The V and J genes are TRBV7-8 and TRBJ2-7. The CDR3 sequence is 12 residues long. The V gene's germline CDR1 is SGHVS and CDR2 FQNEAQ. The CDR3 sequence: CASSLDLGEQYF.